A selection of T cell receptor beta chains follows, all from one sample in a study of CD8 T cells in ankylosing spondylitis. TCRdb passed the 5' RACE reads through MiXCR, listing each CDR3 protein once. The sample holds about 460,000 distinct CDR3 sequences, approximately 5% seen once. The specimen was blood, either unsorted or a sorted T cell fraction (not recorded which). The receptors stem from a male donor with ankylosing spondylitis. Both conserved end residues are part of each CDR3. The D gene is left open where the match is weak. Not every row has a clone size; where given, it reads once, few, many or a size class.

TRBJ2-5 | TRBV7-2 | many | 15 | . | TGTGCCAGCGCCAGCGAGGGCGGTCTGAGAGAGACCCAGTACTTC | CASASEGGLRETQYF
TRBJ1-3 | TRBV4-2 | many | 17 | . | TGTGCCAGCAGCCTCGCCCAACAGGTGAACTCTGGAAACACCATATATTTT | CASSLAQQVNSGNTIYF
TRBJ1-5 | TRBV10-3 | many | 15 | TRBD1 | TGTGCCACATCCCCCGACAGGGATAGCAATCAGCCCCAGCATTTT | CATSPDRDSNQPQHF
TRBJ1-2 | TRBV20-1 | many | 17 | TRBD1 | TGCAGTGCTAGAGGGACAGGGCGGGGGAGATTATGGTATGGCTACACCTTC | CSARGTGRGRLWYGYTF
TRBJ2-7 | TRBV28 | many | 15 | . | TGTGCCAGCAGTTTAGGTCCTCCAACGGCCTACGAGCAGTACTTC | CASSLGPPTAYEQYF
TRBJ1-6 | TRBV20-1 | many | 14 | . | TGCAGTGCTAACCCGTTCTCCGGTAATTCACCCCTCCACTTT | CSANPFSGNSPLHF
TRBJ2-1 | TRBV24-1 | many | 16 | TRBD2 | TGTGCCACCAGTGACCAGAGCGGGGGGACCTACAATGAGCAGTTCTTC | CATSDQSGGTYNEQFF
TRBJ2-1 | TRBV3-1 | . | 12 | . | TGTGCCAGCAGCCAAGTTGAGAATGAGCAGTTCTTC | CASSQVENEQFF
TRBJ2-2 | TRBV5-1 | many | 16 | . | TGCGCCAGCAGCTTGGCCGTGGGTTTGAACACCGGGGAGCTGTTTTTT | CASSLAVGLNTGELFF
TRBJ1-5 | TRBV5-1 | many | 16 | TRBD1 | TGCGCCAGCAGCTTGGTTGCAGGGGGCGAAGTTCTGCCCCAGCATTTT | CASSLVAGGEVLPQHF
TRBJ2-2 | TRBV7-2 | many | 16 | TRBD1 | TGTGCCAGCAGCCAAGGACAGGGCCCTAACACCGGGGAGCTGTTTTTT | CASSQGQGPNTGELFF
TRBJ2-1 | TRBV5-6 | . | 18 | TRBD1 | TGTGCCAGCAGCTTGGGGCCCCCGGGACAGGGGTTTGGCAATGAGCAGTTCTTC | CASSLGPPGQGFGNEQFF
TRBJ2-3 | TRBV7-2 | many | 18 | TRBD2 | TGTGCCAGCAGCTTAGCTAGGACTAGCGGGGGCACGACAGATACGCAGTATTTT | CASSLARTSGGTTDTQYF
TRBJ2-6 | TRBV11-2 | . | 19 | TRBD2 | TGTGCCAGCAGCTTAGAAAGCCTAGCGGGAGTCCCACCCTTTCCCGTCCTGACTTTC | CASSLESLAGVPPFPVLTF
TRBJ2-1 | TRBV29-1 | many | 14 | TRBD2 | TGCAGCATACATAGCGGGGGGTTATACAATGAGCAGTTCTTC | CSIHSGGLYNEQFF
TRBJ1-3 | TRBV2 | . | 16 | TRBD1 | TGTGCCAGCAGTGATCAGGGGGCGTATCTAGGAAACACCATATATTTT | CASSDQGAYLGNTIYF
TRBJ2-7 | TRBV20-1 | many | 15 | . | TGCAGTGCTACCCGGGGTGGATTCAGGGGCTACGAGCAGTACTTC | CSATRGGFRGYEQYF
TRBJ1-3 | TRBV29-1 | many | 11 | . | TGCAGCGTTGAAAGGGGAAACACCATATATTTT | CSVERGNTIYF
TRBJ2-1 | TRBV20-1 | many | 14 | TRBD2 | TGCAGTGTTATAGCGGGAAGTTTGTACAATGAGCAGTTCTTC | CSVIAGSLYNEQFF
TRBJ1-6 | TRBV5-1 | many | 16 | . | TGCGCCAGCAGCTTACTCGGGACTTTGCGGGATTCACCCCTCCACTTT | CASSLLGTLRDSPLHF
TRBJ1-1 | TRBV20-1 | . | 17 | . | TGCAGTGCTAGAGTGGGCAGAGATTGGCAAATGAACACTGAAGCTTTCTTT | CSARVGRDWQMNTEAFF
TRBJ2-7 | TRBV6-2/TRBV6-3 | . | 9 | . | TGTGCCAGCAGTCGGGAGCAGTACTTC | CASSREQYF
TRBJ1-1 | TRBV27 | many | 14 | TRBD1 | TGTGCCAGCAGGGGTATTGACAGGGGCTCTGAAGCTTTCTTT | CASRGIDRGSEAFF
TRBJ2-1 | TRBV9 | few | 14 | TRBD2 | TGTGCCAGCAGCTCCGGACTAGCTAACAATGAGCAGTTCTTC | CASSSGLANNEQFF
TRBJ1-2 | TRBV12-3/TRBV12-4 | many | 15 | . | TGTGCCAGCAGTCCTTCCGGAGTGGGCAACTATGGCTACACCTTC | CASSPSGVGNYGYTF
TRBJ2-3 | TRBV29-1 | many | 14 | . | TGCAGCGTTGAAGGGCTAATTAGCACAGATACGCAGTATTTT | CSVEGLISTDTQYF
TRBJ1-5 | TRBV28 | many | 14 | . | TGTGCCAGCAGTTTAGGCCTTACCAATCAGCCCCAGCATTTT | CASSLGLTNQPQHF
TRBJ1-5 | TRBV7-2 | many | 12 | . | TGTGCCAGCAGTCAGGGTCTAGCGGCCCAGCATTTT | CASSQGLAAQHF
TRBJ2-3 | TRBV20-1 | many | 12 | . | TGCAGTGCTAGAAACACAGCGGGTACGCAGTATTTT | CSARNTAGTQYF
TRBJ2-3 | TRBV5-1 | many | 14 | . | TGCGCCAGCCGTCCCTTGGAGTGGGCAGATACGCAGTATTTT | CASRPLEWADTQYF
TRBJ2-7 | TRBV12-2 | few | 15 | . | TGTGCAAGTCGCTTTCGGACCCTAGACTACTACGAGCAGTACTTC | CASRFRTLDYYEQYF
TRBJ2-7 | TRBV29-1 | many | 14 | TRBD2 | TGCAGCGTTGGAGAAGGACTAGCGGCCTACGAGCAGTACTTC | CSVGEGLAAYEQYF
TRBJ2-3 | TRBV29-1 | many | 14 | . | TGCAGCGTTGAAGCACTACTTAGCACAGATACGCAGTATTTT | CSVEALLSTDTQYF
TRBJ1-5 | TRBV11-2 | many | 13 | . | TGTGCCAGCAGCTTGGGAAGGGAGCAGCCCCAGCATTTT | CASSLGREQPQHF
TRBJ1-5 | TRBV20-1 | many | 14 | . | TGCAGTGCTAGGAAGACGGCGGCCGGAGGGCCCCAGCATTTT | CSARKTAAGGPQHF
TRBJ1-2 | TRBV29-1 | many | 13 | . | TGCAGCGGGGGACCGGGACCCCTACGAGGCTACACCTTC | CSGGPGPLRGYTF
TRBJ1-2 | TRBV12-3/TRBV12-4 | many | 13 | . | TGTGCCAGCAGTTTCCCCACGGAGGCGGGCTACACCTTC | CASSFPTEAGYTF
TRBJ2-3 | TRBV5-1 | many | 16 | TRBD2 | TGCGCCAGCAGCCCCCAACCGGGACTAGCCGTCGATACGCAGTATTTT | CASSPQPGLAVDTQYF
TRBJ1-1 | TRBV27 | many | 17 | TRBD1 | TGTGCCAGCAGTTCCCATAGATACACAGGGGGGAGCACTGAAGCTTTCTTT | CASSSHRYTGGSTEAFF
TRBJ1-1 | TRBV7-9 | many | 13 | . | TGTGCCAGCAGCTGGCCCCAGGGAATTGAAGCTTTCTTT | CASSWPQGIEAFF
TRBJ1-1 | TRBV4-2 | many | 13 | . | TGTGCCAGCAGCCCCGTTGGGGGGAGTGAAGCTTTCTTT | CASSPVGGSEAFF
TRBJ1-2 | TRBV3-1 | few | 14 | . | TGTGCCAGCAGTCACGACGTCGCCTGGGATGGCTACACCTTC | CASSHDVAWDGYTF
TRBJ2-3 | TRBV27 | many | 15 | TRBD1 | TGTGCCAGCAGCCCCGGGACAGGGTACACAGATACGCAGTATTTT | CASSPGTGYTDTQYF
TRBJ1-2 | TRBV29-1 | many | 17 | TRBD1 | TGCAGCGGGGGTCCCGGGACAGGAACCGAGGTGGTTTATGGCTACACCTTC | CSGGPGTGTEVVYGYTF
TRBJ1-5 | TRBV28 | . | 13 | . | TGTGCCAGCAGTTTAGGTGGGCGTCCAGCCCAGCATTTT | CASSLGGRPAQHF
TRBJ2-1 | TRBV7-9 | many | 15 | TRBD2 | TGTGCCAGCACCAAGGGTAGCGGGCTATACAATGAGCAGTTCTTC | CASTKGSGLYNEQFF